This T cell receptor (beta chain) was identified in a study of radiotherapy plus CTLA-4 blockade in lung cancer. Whole-study findings and limits: Following radiotherapy plus ipilimumab, tumor-derived TCR clones expanded in the blood.

On this clone itself: What it binds is not known.

CDR1 is LNHNV and CDR2 is YYDKDF in the germline V gene (reference sequence). Deletions cut 7 bases from V and 10 bases from J, with 18 bases between. This CDR3 is built from 13 residues. The assay was immunoSEQ multiplex PCR, and TCRdb's table has in-frame clones only and misses some. Of roughly 90,000 clones in the sample, roughly 78% were seen once. Sequenced material: peripheral blood, taken from a patient treated with radiotherapy plus ipilimumab. The TCR sequence derives from a human donor with non-small cell lung cancer that progressed on radiotherapy plus ipilimumab. The J gene is TRBJ2-3, the V gene TRBV15; TRBD2 is a possible D gene (5 bases). The CDR3: CATTTTAGRAQYF. CDR3 nucleotides: TGTGCCACCACCACCACGGCGGGTAGAGCGCAGTATTTT.